The TCR beta chain described here comes from a study of beta chain features in type 1 diabetes. This CDR3 region has 15 residues. Germline V gives CDR1 SQVTM, CDR2 ANQGSEA. Germline trimming cut 6 bases from V and 3 bases from J; bases unmatched to any gene: 10. Expressed TCRB transcripts were sequenced after all isolated RNA was converted to cDNA. The repertoire was sequenced with immunoSEQ multiplex PCR; TCRdb's copy has only in-frame clones and lacks some. The sample lists 860,000 or so clones; roughly a sixth were seen once. The receptor was isolated from a woman in her late teens or twenties in good health. This chain links TRBV29-1 with TRBJ1-3; 8 bases are a match to TRBD1. Sequenced material: naive CD4+ T cells from blood. The CDR3 coding sequence is TGCAGCGTCGCCCTACAGGGGGTCTTTGGAAACACCATATATTTT. Amino acid sequence: CSVALQGVFGNTIYF.